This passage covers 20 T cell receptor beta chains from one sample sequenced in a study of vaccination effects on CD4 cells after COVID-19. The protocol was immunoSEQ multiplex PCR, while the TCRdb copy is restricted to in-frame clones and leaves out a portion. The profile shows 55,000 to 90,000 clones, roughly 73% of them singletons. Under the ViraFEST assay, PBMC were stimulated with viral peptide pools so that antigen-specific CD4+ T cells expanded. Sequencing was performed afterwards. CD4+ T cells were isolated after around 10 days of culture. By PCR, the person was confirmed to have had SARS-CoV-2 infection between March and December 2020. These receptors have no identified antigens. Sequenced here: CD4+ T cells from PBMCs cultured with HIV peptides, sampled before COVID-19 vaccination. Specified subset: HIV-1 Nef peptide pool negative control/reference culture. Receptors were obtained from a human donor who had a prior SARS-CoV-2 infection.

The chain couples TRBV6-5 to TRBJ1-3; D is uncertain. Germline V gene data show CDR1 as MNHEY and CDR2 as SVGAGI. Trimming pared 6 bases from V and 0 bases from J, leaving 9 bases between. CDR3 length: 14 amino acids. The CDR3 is CASSMGFSGNTIYF. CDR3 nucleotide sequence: TGTGCCAGCAGCATGGGTTTCTCTGGAAACACCATATATTTT.

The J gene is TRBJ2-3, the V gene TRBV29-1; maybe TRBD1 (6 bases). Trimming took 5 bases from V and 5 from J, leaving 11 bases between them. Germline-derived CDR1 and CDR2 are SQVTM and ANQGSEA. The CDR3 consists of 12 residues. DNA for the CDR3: TGCAGCGTTATCAGGGGTATAGATACGCAGTATTTT. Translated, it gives CSVIRGIDTQYF.

In nucleotides, the CDR3 is TGTGCCAGCAGCTTGGCTAACCCCAACACGTACAATGAGCAGTTCTTC. Translation gives CASSLANPNTYNEQFF. This sequence joins TRBV5-4 and TRBJ2-1; D gene ambiguous. CDR1 is SGHNT and CDR2 is YYREEE in the germline V gene (reference sequence). V gave up 0 bases and J gave up 4 bases, with 14 bases separating them. CDR3 size: 16 residues.

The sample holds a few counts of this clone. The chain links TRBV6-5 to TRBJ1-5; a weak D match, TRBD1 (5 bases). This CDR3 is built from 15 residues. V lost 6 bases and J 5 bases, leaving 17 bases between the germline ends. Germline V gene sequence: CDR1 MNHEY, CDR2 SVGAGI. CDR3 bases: TGTGCCAGCAGCCGCTCGGGGGGTAGGGATCAGCCCCAGCATTTT. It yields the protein CASSRSGGRDQPQHF.

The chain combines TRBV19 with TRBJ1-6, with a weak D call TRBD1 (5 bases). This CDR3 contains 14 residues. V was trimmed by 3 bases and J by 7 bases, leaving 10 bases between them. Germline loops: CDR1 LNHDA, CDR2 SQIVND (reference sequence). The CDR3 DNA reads TGTGCCAGTAGTATTTGGGGACGGAATTCACCCCTCCACTTT. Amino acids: CASSIWGRNSPLHF.

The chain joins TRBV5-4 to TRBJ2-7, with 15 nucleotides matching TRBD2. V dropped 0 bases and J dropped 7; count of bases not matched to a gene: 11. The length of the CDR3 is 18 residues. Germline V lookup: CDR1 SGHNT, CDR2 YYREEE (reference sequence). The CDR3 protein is CASSLGGGLAGGPEEQYF. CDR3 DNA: TGTGCCAGCAGCTTGGGGGGAGGACTAGCGGGGGGGCCTGAGGAGCAGTACTTC.

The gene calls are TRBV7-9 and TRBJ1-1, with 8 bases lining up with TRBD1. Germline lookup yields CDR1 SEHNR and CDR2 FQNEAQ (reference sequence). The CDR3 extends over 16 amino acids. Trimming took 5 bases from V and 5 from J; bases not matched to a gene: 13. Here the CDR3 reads CASSPRWWTGRTEAFF. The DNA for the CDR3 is TGTGCCAGCAGCCCGCGATGGTGGACAGGGCGAACTGAAGCTTTCTTT.

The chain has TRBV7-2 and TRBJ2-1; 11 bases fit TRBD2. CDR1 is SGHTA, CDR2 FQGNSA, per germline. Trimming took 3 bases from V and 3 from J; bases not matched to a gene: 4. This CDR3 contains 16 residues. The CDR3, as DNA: TGTGCCAGCAGCTTCTTAGCGGGAGGGCTCTACAATGAGCAGTTCTTC. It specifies CASSFLAGGLYNEQFF.

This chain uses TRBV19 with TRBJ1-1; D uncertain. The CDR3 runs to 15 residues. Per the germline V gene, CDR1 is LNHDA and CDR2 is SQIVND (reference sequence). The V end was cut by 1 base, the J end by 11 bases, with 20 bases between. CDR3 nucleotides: TGTGCCAGTAGTATAGGCCTCGCGGTTTATTCTGGCGCTTTCTTT. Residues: CASSIGLAVYSGAFF. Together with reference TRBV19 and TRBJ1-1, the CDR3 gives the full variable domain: DGGITQSPKYLFRKEGQNVTLSCEQNLNHDAMYWYRQDPGQGLRLIYYSQIVNDFQKGDIAEGYSVSREKKESFPLTVTSAQKNPTAFYLCASSIGLAVYSGAFFGQGTRLTVV.

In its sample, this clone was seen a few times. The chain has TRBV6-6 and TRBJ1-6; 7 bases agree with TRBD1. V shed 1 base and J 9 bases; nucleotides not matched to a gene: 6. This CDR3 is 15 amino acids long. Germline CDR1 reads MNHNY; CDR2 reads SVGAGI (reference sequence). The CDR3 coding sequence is TGTGCCAGCAGTTACTTTGACAGGGTGGCTTCACCCCTCCACTTT. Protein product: CASSYFDRVASPLHF.

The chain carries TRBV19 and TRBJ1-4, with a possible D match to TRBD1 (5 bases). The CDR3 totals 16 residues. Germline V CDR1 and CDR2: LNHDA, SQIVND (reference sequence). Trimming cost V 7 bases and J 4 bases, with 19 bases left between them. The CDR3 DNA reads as TGTGCCAGTACCCTCTTTCCGGGCAGGGTTAATGAAAAACTGTTTTTT. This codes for CASTLFPGRVNEKLFF.

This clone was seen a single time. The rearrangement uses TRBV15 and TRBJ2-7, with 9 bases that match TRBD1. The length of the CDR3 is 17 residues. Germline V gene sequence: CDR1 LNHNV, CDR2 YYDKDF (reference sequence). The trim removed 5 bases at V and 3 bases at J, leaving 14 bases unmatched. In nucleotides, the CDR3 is TGTGCCACCAGCGGGCTACCGGGACAGGGTCTGGGCTACGAGCAGTACTTC. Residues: CATSGLPGQGLGYEQYF.

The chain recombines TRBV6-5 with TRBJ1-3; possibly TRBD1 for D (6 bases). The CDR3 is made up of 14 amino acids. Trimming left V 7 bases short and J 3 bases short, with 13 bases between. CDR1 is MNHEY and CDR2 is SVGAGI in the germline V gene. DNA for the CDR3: TGTGCCAGCAAAGACAGGTTGCGTGGAAACACCATATATTTT. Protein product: CASKDRLRGNTIYF.

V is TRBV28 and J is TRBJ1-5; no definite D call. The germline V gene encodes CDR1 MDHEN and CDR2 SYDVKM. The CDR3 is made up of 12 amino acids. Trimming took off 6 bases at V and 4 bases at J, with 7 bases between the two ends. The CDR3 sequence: CASSPQNQPQHF. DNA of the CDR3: TGTGCCAGCAGCCCCCAGAATCAGCCCCAGCATTTT. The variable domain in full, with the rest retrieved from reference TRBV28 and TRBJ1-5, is DVKVTQSSRYLVKRTGEKVFLECVQDMDHENMFWYRQDPGLGLRLIYFSYDVKMKEKGDIPEGYSVSREKKERFSLILESASTNQTSMYLCASSPQNQPQHFGDGTRLSIL.

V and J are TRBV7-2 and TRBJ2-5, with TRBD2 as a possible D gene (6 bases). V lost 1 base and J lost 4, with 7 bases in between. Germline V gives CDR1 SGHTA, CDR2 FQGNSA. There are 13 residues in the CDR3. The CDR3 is CASSLGGGETQYF. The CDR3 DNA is TGTGCCAGCAGCTTAGGGGGAGGAGAGACCCAGTACTTC.

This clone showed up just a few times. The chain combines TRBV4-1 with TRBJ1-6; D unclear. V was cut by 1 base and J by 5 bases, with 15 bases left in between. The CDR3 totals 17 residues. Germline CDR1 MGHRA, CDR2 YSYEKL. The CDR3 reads CASSQGPPRSHNSPLHF. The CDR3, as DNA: TGCGCCAGCAGCCAAGGACCTCCCCGGTCCCATAATTCACCCCTCCACTTT.

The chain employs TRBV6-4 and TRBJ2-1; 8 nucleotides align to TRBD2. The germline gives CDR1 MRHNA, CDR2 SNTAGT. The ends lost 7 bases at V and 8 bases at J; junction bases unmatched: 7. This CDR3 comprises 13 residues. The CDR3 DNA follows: TGTGCCAGCACTGGCGGGAGGAGGGATGAGCAGTTCTTC. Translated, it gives CASTGGRRDEQFF.

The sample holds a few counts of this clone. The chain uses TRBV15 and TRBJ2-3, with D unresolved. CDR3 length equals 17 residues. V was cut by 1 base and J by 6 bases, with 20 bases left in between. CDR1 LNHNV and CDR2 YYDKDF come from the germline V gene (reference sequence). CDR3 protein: CATSRGGAFLMMDTQYF. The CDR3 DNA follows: TGTGCCACCAGCAGAGGTGGTGCTTTCTTGATGATGGATACGCAGTATTTT.

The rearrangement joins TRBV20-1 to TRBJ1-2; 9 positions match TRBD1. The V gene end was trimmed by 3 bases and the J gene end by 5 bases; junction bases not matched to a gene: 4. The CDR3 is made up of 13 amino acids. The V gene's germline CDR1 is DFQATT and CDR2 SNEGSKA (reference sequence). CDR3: CSASRGQGYGYTF. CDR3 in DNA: TGCAGTGCTAGTCGGGGACAGGGTTATGGCTACACCTTC.

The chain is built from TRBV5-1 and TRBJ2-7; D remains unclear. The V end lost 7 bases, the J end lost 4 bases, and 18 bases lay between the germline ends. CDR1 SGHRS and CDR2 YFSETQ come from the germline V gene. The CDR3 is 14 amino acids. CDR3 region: CASRRVLEPYEQYF. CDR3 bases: TGCGCCAGCCGACGCGTTTTGGAACCGTACGAGCAGTACTTC.